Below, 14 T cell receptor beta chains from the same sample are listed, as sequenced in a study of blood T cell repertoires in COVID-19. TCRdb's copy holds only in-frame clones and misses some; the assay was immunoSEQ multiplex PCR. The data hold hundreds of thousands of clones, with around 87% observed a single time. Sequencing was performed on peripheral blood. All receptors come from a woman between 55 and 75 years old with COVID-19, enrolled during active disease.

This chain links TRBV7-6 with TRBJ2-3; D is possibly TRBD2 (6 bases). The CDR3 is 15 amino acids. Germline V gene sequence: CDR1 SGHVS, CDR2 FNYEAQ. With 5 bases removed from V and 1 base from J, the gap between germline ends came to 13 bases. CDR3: CASSPGPGGTDTQYF. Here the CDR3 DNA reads TGTGCCAGCAGCCCCGGGCCGGGGGGCACAGATACGCAGTATTTT.

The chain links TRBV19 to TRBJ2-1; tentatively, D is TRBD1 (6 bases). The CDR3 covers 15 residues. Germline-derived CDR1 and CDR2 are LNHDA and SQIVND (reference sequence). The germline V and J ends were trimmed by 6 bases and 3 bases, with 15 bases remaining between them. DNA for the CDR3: TGTGCCAGTAGACCCCACAGGGTAAACTACAATGAGCAGTTCTTC. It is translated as CASRPHRVNYNEQFF.

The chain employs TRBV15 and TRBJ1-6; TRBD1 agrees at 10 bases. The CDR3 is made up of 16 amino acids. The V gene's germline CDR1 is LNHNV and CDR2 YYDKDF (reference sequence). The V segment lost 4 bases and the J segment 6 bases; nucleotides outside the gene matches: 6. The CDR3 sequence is CATSTRDRGVNSPLHF. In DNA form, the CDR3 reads TGTGCCACCAGCACCCGGGACAGGGGAGTTAATTCACCCCTCCACTTT. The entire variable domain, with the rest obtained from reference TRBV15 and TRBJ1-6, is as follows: DAMVIQNPRYQVTQFGKPVTLSCSQTLNHNVMYWYQQKSSQAPKLLFHYYDKDFNNEADTPDNFQSRRPNTSFCFLDIRSPGLGDTAMYLCATSTRDRGVNSPLHFGNGTRLTVT.

The CDR3 DNA sequence: TGTGCCAGCTCACCTCAGGGTAGGGAAAAACTGTTTTTT. Translated: CASSPQGREKLFF. The chain couples TRBV18 to TRBJ1-4; D is possibly TRBD1 (5 bases). CDR1 and CDR2 (germline): KGHSH, LQKENI. The CDR3 has 13 amino acids. Trimming took off 3 bases at V and 8 bases at J, with 10 bases between the two ends.

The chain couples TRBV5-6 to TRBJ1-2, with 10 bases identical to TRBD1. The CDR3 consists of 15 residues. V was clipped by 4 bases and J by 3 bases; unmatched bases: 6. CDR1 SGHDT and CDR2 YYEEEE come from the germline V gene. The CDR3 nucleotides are TGTGCCAGCAGCCCCGGGACAGGGGAGGACTATGGCTACACCTTC. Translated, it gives CASSPGTGEDYGYTF.

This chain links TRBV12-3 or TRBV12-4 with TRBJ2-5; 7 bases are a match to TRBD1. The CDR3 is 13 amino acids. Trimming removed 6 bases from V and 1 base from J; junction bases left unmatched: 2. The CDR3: CASRGQFQETQYF. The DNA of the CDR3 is TGTGCCAGCAGGGGACAGTTCCAAGAGACCCAGTACTTC.

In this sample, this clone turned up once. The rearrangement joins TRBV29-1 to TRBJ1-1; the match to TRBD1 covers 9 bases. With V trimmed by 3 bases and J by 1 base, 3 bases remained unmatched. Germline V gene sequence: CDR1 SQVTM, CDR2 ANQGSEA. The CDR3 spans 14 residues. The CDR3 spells CSVDRQGGNTEAFF. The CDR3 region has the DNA TGCAGCGTTGACCGACAGGGGGGGAACACTGAAGCTTTCTTT. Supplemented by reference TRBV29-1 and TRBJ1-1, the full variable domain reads SAVISQKPSRDICQRGTSLTIQCQVDSQVTMMFWYRQQPGQSLTLIATANQGSEATYESGFVIDKFPISRPNLTFSTLTVSNMSPEDSSIYLCSVDRQGGNTEAFFGQGTRLTVV.

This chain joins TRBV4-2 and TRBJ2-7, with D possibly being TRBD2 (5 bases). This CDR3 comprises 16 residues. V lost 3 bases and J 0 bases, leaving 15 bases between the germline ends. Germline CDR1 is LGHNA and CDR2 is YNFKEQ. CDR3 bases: TGTGCCAGCAGCCAGAGGGAACTACCTAGCTCCTACGAGCAGTACTTC. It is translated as CASSQRELPSSYEQYF.

DNA of the CDR3: TGTGCCAGCAGCCGGGACAGCTCCGATGAAGCTTTCTTT. The encoded protein is CASSRDSSDEAFF. The chain uses TRBV5-6 and TRBJ1-1, with TRBD1 matching 7 bases. Per germline, CDR1 SGHDT and CDR2 YYEEEE. This CDR3 contains 13 residues. V shed 4 bases, J shed 7 bases, and the junction held 7 bases outside the gene matches.

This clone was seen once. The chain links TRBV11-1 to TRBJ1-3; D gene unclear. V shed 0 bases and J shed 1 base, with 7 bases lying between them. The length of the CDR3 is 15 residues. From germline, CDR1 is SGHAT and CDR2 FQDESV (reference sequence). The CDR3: CASSLASRSGNTIYF. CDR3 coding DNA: TGTGCCAGCAGCTTAGCGAGCCGTTCTGGAAACACCATATATTTT.

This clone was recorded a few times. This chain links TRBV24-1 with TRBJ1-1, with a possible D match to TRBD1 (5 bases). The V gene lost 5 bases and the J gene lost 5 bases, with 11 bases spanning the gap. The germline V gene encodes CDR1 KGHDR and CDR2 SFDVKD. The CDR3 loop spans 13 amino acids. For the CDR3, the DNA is TGTGCCACCAGTGCCCAACGGGGGACTGAAGCTTTCTTT. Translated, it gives CATSAQRGTEAFF.

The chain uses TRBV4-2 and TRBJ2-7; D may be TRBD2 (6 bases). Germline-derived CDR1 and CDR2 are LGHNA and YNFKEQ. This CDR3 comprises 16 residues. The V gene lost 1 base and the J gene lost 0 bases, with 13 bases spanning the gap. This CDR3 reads CASSQGGGVLSYEQYF. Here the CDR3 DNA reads TGTGCCAGCAGCCAAGGCGGCGGGGTCCTCTCCTACGAGCAGTACTTC.

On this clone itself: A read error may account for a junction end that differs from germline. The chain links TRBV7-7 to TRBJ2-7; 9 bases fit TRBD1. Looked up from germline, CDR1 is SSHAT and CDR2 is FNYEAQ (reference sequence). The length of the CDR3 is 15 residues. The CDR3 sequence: CASSRGRTGVNEQYF. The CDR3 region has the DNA TGTGCTAGCAGCCGGGGGCGGACAGGGGTAAACGAGCAGTACTTC.

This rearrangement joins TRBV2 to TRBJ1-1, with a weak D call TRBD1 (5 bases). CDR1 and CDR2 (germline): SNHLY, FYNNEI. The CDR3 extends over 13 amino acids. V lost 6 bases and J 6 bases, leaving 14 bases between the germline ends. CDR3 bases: TGTGCCAGCAGCCCCGACAGAGGATCTGAAGCTTTCTTT. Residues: CASSPDRGSEAFF. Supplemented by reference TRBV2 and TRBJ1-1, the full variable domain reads EPEVTQTPSHQVTQMGQEVILRCVPISNHLYFYWYRQILGQKVEFLVSFYNNEISEKSEIFDDQFSVERPDGSNFTLKIRSTKLEDSAMYFCASSPDRGSEAFFGQGTRLTVV.